This entry lists 26 T cell receptor beta chains sequenced from one sample in a study of T cells in Graves' hyperthyroidism and ophthalmopathy. RNA transcripts gave rise to amplified TCR beta CDR3 regions. The primer set for the first-round RT-PCR of the TCR CDR3 was HTBI. From the multiplex PCR reads, TCRdb called clonotypes with MiXCR, one entry per CDR3 protein. The table lists 300,000 or so distinct CDR3 sequences, around 17% of them singletons. Material for sequencing was blood. These receptors all stem from a man younger than 45 with Graves' hyperthyroidism.

This chain links TRBV9 with TRBJ2-1, with 7 bases identical to TRBD2. Germline trimming cut 0 bases from V and 6 bases from J; bases unmatched to any gene: 6. Germline lookup yields CDR1 SGDLS and CDR2 YYNGEE. The CDR3 loop spans 15 amino acids. CDR3 in DNA: TGTGCCAGCAGCGTAGTTGGGAGGGCCGCCAATGAGCAGTTCTTC. Its translation is CASSVVGRAANEQFF.

This rearrangement joins TRBV20-1 to TRBJ2-1; D is uncertain. Trimming left V 1 base short and J 5 bases short, with 9 bases between. The germline gives CDR1 DFQATT, CDR2 SNEGSKA (reference sequence). The CDR3 loop spans 13 amino acids. In DNA form, the CDR3 reads TGCAGTGCTAGAGGTCTGGCGGACAATGAGCAGTTCTTC. Encoded protein: CSARGLADNEQFF.

On this clonotype: Possible read error: a much larger clone is one base away. The DNA of the CDR3 is TGTGCCAGCAGTTTCGGATACAATGAGCAGTCCTTC. This encodes CASSFGYNEQSF. The chain employs TRBV28 and TRBJ2-1; no definite D call. This CDR3 comprises 12 residues. Germline V gene sequence: CDR1 MDHEN, CDR2 SYDVKM. The full variable domain, with the rest looked up from reference TRBV28 and TRBJ2-1, is DVKVTQSSRYLVKRTGEKVFLECVQDMDHENMFWYRQDPGLGLRLIYFSYDVKMKEKGDIPEGYSVSREKKERFSLILESASTNQTSMYLCASSFGYNEQSFGPGTRLTVL.

This clonotype was found many times. The chain joins TRBV28 to TRBJ2-4; D is perhaps TRBD1 or TRBD2 (5 bases each). There are 14 residues in the CDR3. Looked up from germline, CDR1 is MDHEN and CDR2 is SYDVKM. V was trimmed by 7 bases and J by 9 bases, leaving 19 bases between them. The CDR3 nucleotides are TGTGCCAGCACGACGGGGCTGGCCCGGGGCATTCAGTACTTC. It yields the protein CASTTGLARGIQYF.

Many counts were recorded for this clonotype. The chain links TRBV20-1 to TRBJ2-7; weak D call: TRBD1 (6 bases). Germline V gene lookup returns CDR1 DFQATT and CDR2 SNEGSKA (reference sequence). V lost 3 bases and J lost 4, with 10 bases in between. CDR3 length: 12 amino acids. CDR3 coding DNA: TGCAGTGCTAGGGCGGACAGATACGAGCAGTACTTC. Encoded protein: CSARADRYEQYF.

Concerning this clonotype itself: This could be a read error, since a much larger clone is one nucleotide away. The V call is TRBV4-2, the J call TRBJ1-1; TRBD1 agrees at 8 bases. Germline CDR1 and CDR2: LGHNA and YNFKEQ. The CDR3 has 13 amino acids. J gave up 4 bases and V 3 bases, and 1 base lay outside the gene matches. The CDR3 DNA is TGTGCCAGCAGCCACACAGGGGGCACTGAAGCTTTCTTT. Its protein product is CASSHTGGTEAFF.

Worth noting for this clonotype: Just one base apart from a much larger clone, this may be a read error. V usage is TRBV6-2 or TRBV6-3 and J usage is TRBJ1-6; the D gene is possibly TRBD1 (6 bases). The CDR3 runs 15 residues. CDR1 and CDR2 from the germline V gene are MNHEY and SVGEGT. Trimming shortened V by 7 bases and J by 13 bases, and 23 bases separated the two germline ends. CDR3 loop: CASTAGAGARWPLHF. The CDR3 DNA follows: TGTGCCAGCACTGCGGGGGCAGGGGCCCGGTGGCCCCTCCACTTT.

The rearrangement uses TRBV7-9 and TRBJ1-4, with 10 bases identical to TRBD1. The CDR3 sequence is 15 residues long. Germline CDR1 SEHNR, CDR2 FQNEAQ (reference sequence). V gave up 2 bases and J gave up 5 bases; unmatched junction bases: 2. This CDR3 is CASSLLGQGNEKLFF. CDR3 in DNA: TGTGCCAGCAGCTTACTGGGACAGGGGAATGAAAAACTGTTTTTT.

This clonotype was found a few times. V is TRBV28 and J is TRBJ1-5; no clear D gene. The CDR3 contains 17 residues. CDR1 is MDHEN and CDR2 is SYDVKM in the germline V gene. V gave up 6 bases and J gave up 2 bases, with 20 bases separating them. The CDR3 loop is CASRTNLGPKGNQPQHF. The CDR3 coding sequence is TGTGCCAGCAGGACCAACTTAGGGCCCAAGGGCAATCAGCCCCAGCATTTT. The full variable domain, its missing parts supplied by reference TRBV28 and TRBJ1-5, is DVKVTQSSRYLVKRTGEKVFLECVQDMDHENMFWYRQDPGLGLRLIYFSYDVKMKEKGDIPEGYSVSREKKERFSLILESASTNQTSMYLCASRTNLGPKGNQPQHFGDGTRLSIL.

This clonotype was seen at least ten times. V and J are TRBV20-1 and TRBJ2-3; D not resolved. V was clipped by 5 bases and J by 5 bases, with 5 bases between them. The CDR3 totals 10 residues. The V gene's germline CDR1 is DFQATT and CDR2 SNEGSKA (reference sequence). For the CDR3, the DNA is TGCAGTGCTGCCCAAGATACGCAGTATTTT. This sequence encodes CSAAQDTQYF.

This clonotype was counted many times. This chain links TRBV27 with TRBJ1-6; D is unclear. Germline V CDR1 and CDR2: MNHEY, SMNVEV (reference sequence). This CDR3 contains 15 residues. The V end was cut by 5 bases, the J end by 13 bases, with 21 bases between. The CDR3 reads CASSPSTPAVRPLHF. For the CDR3, the DNA is TGTGCCAGCAGTCCCTCGACACCAGCGGTGCGTCCCCTCCACTTT.

In this sample, this clonotype turned up a few times. The chain recombines TRBV5-1 with TRBJ2-1; D is ambiguous. CDR3 length: 12 amino acids. V gave up 0 bases and J gave up 9 bases, with 7 bases separating them. Germline lookup yields CDR1 SGHRS and CDR2 YFSETQ. CDR3: CASSLDSFEQFF. In DNA, the CDR3 is TGCGCCAGCAGCTTGGACTCTTTTGAGCAGTTCTTC.

Note on this clonotype: The junction does not match germline at one end; this may be a read error. The chain links TRBV4-1 to TRBJ2-7; D is possibly TRBD2 (5 bases). Per germline, CDR1 MGHRA and CDR2 YSYEKL. The CDR3 totals 13 residues. CDR3 bases: TGTGCCAGCAGCCAAGCCCGGGAATACGAGCAGTACTTC. It codes for CASSQAREYEQYF.

This chain links TRBV11-2 with TRBJ1-1; TRBD1 might be the D (6 bases). The ends were cut back, 5 bases at V and 11 bases at J, with 18 bases in the middle. This CDR3 region has 13 residues. The V gene's germline CDR1 is SGHAT and CDR2 FQNNGV. CDR3 protein: CASSRLRGSRAFF. In nucleotides, the CDR3 is TGTGCCAGCAGCCGCTTAAGGGGGAGTAGGGCTTTCTTT. The complete variable domain, with remaining parts taken from reference TRBV11-2 and TRBJ1-1, reads EAGVAQSPRYKIIEKRQSVAFWCNPISGHATLYWYQQILGQGPKLLIQFQNNGVVDDSQLPKDRFSAERLKGVDSTLKIQPAKLEDSAVYLCASSRLRGSRAFFGQGTRLTVV.

There are many counts of this clonotype. This chain uses TRBV11-2 with TRBJ2-7, with 13 bases fitting TRBD2. The J segment lost 6 bases and the V segment lost 5 bases, leaving 22 bases of the junction unmatched. This CDR3 contains 20 residues. Germline V gene data show CDR1 as SGHAT and CDR2 as FQNNGV. CDR3 bases: TGTGCCAGCAGCCCTAGACTAGCGGGAGGTACAACTCGAGAGGGGGGCGAGCAGTACTTC. Protein sequence: CASSPRLAGGTTREGGEQYF.

This clonotype was detected many times. This sequence joins TRBV5-5 and TRBJ2-5; D is unclear. Germline assignment: CDR1 SGHKS and CDR2 YYEKEE (reference sequence). V was cut by 4 bases and J by 2 bases, with 18 bases left in between. CDR3 length: 16 amino acids. The CDR3 sequence: CASSLVLTPGQETQYF. Written as DNA, the CDR3 is TGTGCCAGCAGCCTCGTATTGACGCCTGGGCAAGAGACCCAGTACTTC.

This clonotype occurred many times. The rearrangement joins TRBV28 to TRBJ2-1; possibly TRBD2 for D (6 bases). The V and J ends lost 6 bases and 0 bases respectively, with 12 bases between them. Germline lookup yields CDR1 MDHEN and CDR2 SYDVKM. There are 15 residues in the CDR3. This CDR3 is CASSSSGVSYNEQFF. The CDR3 bases are TGTGCCAGCAGCAGTAGCGGAGTCTCCTACAATGAGCAGTTCTTC.

This clonotype turned up a few times. The chain combines TRBV18 with TRBJ2-7; D not resolved. Germline CDR1 is KGHSH and CDR2 is LQKENI. V gave up 6 bases and J gave up 5 bases, with 20 bases separating them. The CDR3 contains 15 residues. CDR3 nucleotides: TGTGCCAGCTCTAACCTGCTCGGAGACGAGGACGAGCAGTACTTC. Amino acid sequence: CASSNLLGDEDEQYF.

This clonotype was seen ten or more times. The chain employs TRBV12-5 and TRBJ2-7; D call uncertain. This CDR3 is built from 11 residues. CDR1 is LGHNT and CDR2 is FRNRAP in the germline V gene. V was clipped by 3 bases and J by 4 bases, with 4 bases between them. CDR3 protein: CASGFTYEQYF. DNA for the CDR3: TGTGCTAGTGGTTTCACTTACGAGCAGTACTTC.

The table lists this clonotype with a few counts. The chain combines TRBV20-1 with TRBJ2-3; TRBD2 is a possible D gene (5 bases). This CDR3 contains 14 residues. V lost 0 bases and J 2 bases, leaving 9 bases between the germline ends. Germline-derived CDR1 and CDR2 are DFQATT and SNEGSKA (reference sequence). CDR3 amino acids: CSARDLAYTDTQYF. DNA for the CDR3: TGCAGTGCTAGAGATCTAGCTTACACAGATACGCAGTATTTT.

This clonotype was observed many times. V gene TRBV5-1 combines with J gene TRBJ2-2; the D gene is possibly TRBD2 (6 bases). The CDR3 consists of 18 residues. Germline V gives CDR1 SGHRS, CDR2 YFSETQ. Trimming stripped 1 base from V and 0 bases from J, with 16 bases between. CDR3 in amino acids: CASSLSPAGTSNTGELFF. The CDR3 nucleotides read TGCGCCAGCAGCTTGTCACCCGCGGGGACTTCGAACACCGGGGAGCTGTTTTTT.

Worth noting for this clonotype: A much more abundant neighbour one base away suggests this may be a read error. This chain joins TRBV13 and TRBJ2-1; TRBD2 matches at 11 bases. The germline CDR1 and CDR2 sequences are PRHDT and FYEKMQ (reference sequence). This CDR3 has 15 residues. With V trimmed by 4 bases and J by 7 bases, 6 bases remained unmatched. The CDR3 is CASSYTSGRENEQFF. The CDR3 bases are TGTGCCAGCAGCTACACTAGCGGGAGAGAGAATGAGCAGTTCTTC. The full variable domain, rest sourced from reference TRBV13 and TRBJ2-1, is AAGVIQSPRHLIKEKRETATLKCYPIPRHDTVYWYQQGPGQDPQFLISFYEKMQSDKGSIPDRFSAQQFSDYHSELNMSSLELGDSALYFCASSYTSGRENEQFFGPGTRLTVL.

This clonotype turned up a few times. The J gene is TRBJ1-5, the V gene TRBV7-9, with D tentatively TRBD1 (5 bases). The CDR3 loop spans 14 amino acids. The V end was cut by 3 bases, the J end by 2 bases, with 8 bases between. The germline CDR1 and CDR2 sequences are SEHNR and FQNEAQ (reference sequence). The CDR3 nucleotides are TGTGCCAGCAGCTTTCAGGGCGGCAATCAGCCCCAGCATTTT. It specifies CASSFQGGNQPQHF.

This clonotype showed up just a few times. The V and J genes are TRBV28 and TRBJ2-5, with D hard to call. Trimming took off 5 bases at V and 1 base at J, with 8 bases between the two ends. CDR1 is MDHEN and CDR2 is SYDVKM in the germline V gene. The CDR3 extends over 13 amino acids. CDR3 loop: CASSPRAQETQYF. Written as DNA, the CDR3 is TGTGCCAGCAGTCCCCGAGCCCAAGAGACCCAGTACTTC. Drawing the rest from reference TRBV28 and TRBJ2-5, the complete variable domain is DVKVTQSSRYLVKRTGEKVFLECVQDMDHENMFWYRQDPGLGLRLIYFSYDVKMKEKGDIPEGYSVSREKKERFSLILESASTNQTSMYLCASSPRAQETQYFGPGTRLLVL.

This clonotype was counted at least ten times. This rearrangement joins TRBV2 to TRBJ2-7; D not resolved. V gave up 6 bases and J gave up 10 bases, with 19 bases separating them. The CDR3 sequence is 13 residues long. Germline CDR1 reads SNHLY; CDR2 reads FYNNEI. CDR3 nucleotides: TGTGCCAGCAGCCCAGGACCGCCCTGGGAACAGTACTTC. This encodes CASSPGPPWEQYF.

This chain joins TRBV29-1 and TRBJ2-5; D is possibly TRBD2 (7 bases). Looked up from germline, CDR1 is SQVTM and CDR2 is ANQGSEA. CDR3 length: 13 amino acids. V lost 3 bases and J 1 base, leaving 9 bases between the germline ends. In DNA form, the CDR3 reads TGCAGCGTTGATCGGGGGGCCCAAGAGACCCAGTACTTC. Its translation is CSVDRGAQETQYF.